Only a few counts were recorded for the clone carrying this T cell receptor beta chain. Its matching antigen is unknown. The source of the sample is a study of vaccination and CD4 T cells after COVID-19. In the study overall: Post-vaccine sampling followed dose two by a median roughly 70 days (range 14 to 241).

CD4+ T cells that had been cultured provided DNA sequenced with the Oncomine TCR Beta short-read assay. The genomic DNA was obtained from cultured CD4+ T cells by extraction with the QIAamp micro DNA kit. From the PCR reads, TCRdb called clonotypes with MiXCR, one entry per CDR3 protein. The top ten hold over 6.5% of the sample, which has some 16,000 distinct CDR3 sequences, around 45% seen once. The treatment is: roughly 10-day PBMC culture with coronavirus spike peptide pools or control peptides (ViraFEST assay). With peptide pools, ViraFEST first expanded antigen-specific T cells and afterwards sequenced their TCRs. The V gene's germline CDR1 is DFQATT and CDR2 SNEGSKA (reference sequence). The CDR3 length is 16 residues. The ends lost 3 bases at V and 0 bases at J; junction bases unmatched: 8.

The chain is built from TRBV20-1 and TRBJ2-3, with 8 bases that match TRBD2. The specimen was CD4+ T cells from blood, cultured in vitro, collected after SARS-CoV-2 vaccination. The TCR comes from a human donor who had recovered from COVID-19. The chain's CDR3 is CSASIYGRESTDTQYF. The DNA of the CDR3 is TGCAGTGCTAGTATTTACGGGAGGGAAAGCACAGATACGCAGTATTTT.